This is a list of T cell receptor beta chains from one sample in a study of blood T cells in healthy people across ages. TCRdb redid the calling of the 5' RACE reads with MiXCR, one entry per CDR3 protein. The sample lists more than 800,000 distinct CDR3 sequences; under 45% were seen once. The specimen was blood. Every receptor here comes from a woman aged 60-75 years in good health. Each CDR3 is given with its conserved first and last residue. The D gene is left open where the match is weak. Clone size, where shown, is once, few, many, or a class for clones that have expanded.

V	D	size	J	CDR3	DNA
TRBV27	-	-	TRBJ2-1	CASSSFQRRDYNEQFF	TGTGCCAGCAGTTCCTTTCAAAGGAGGGATTACAATGAGCAGTTCTTC
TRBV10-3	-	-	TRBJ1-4	CAIAEGGHEKLFF	TGTGCCATCGCAGAGGGAGGTCATGAAAAACTGTTTTTT
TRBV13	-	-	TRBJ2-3	CASSHRGGSEGSATQYF	TGTGCCAGCAGCCACCGGGGTGGGTCAGAGGGATCAGCTACGCAGTATTTT
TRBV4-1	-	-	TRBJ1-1	CASSQDLGGVGTEAFF	TGCGCCAGCAGCCAAGATCTTGGAGGGGTGGGGACTGAAGCTTTCTTT
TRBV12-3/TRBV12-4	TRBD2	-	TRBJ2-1	CASSKGLAVAEQFF	TGTGCCAGCAGCAAAGGACTAGCGGTAGCCGAGCAGTTCTTC
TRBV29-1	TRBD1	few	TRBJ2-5	CSVARAKGGKNQETQYF	TGCAGCGTCGCCCGCGCGAAAGGGGGCAAAAATCAAGAGACCCAGTACTTC
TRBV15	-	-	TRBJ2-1	CATSRASPHNEQFF	TGTGCCACCAGCAGAGCCTCCCCCCACAATGAGCAGTTCTTC
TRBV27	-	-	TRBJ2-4	CASRQGGGAKDIQYF	TGTGCCAGCAGACAGGGGGGGGGAGCCAAAGACATTCAGTACTTC
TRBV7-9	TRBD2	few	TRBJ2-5	CASSLIAGVSKETQYF	TGTGCCAGCAGCTTAATAGCGGGCGTTAGTAAAGAGACCCAGTACTTC
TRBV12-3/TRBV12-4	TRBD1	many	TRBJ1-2	CASSSGQYGYTF	TGTGCCAGCAGTTCGGGACAGTATGGCTACACCTTC
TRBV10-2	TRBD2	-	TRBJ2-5	CASRGGLGTSGRKQETQYF	TGCGCCAGCAGGGGAGGACTCGGGACTAGCGGGAGGAAACAAGAGACCCAGTACTTC
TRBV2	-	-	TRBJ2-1	CASTEDGSSYNEQFF	TGTGCCAGCACCGAGGACGGCAGCTCCTACAATGAGCAGTTCTTC
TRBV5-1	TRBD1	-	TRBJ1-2	CASSLAIRQGSFYGYTF	TGCGCCAGCAGCTTGGCCATACGACAGGGATCATTCTATGGCTACACCTTC
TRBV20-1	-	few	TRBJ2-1	CSASLDEQFF	TGCAGTGCAAGCCTGGATGAGCAGTTCTTC
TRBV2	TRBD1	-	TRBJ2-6	CARGTAGANVLTF	TGTGCCAGAGGGACAGCTGGGGCCAACGTCCTGACTTTC
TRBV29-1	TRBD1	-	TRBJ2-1	CSVHTGTGLSNEQFF	TGCAGCGTTCATACCGGGACAGGCCTGTCTAATGAGCAGTTCTTC
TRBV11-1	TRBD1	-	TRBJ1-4	CASSRQGTNEKLFF	TGTGCCAGCAGCCGACAGGGGACTAATGAAAAACTGTTTTTT
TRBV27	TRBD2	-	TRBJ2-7	CASSSIWASGMDYEQYF	TGTGCCAGCAGTAGTATCTGGGCTAGCGGGATGGACTACGAGCAGTACTTC
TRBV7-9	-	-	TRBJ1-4	CASSRLRPTNEKLFF	TGTGCCAGCAGCCGTCTGCGGCCAACTAATGAAAAACTGTTTTTT
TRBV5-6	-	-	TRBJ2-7	CASSPRRGTGRDWSYEQYF	TGTGCCAGCAGCCCTAGGCGAGGAACAGGGCGGGATTGGTCCTACGAGCAGTACTTC
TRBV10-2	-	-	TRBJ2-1	CGAGSNNEQFF	TGCGGGGCGGGTTCGAACAATGAGCAGTTCTTC
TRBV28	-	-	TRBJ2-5	CASSLYLGGETQYF	TGTGCCAGCAGTTTATATCTAGGTGGAGAGACCCAGTACTTC
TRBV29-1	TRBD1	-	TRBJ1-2	CSVGQGGTGGYTF	TGCAGCGTTGGACAGGGGGGGACGGGTGGCTACACCTTC
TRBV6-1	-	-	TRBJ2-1	CASSKGVEGSYNEQFF	TGTGCCAGCAGTAAAGGGGTGGAGGGCTCCTACAATGAGCAGTTCTTC
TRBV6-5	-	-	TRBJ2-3	CASSYSLGTDTQYF	TGTGCCAGCAGTTACTCGTTGGGGACAGATACGCAGTATTTT
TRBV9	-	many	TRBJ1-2	CASSGPGYTF	TGTGCCAGCAGCGGACCCGGCTACACCTTC
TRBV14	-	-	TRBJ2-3	CASSQELGRGTDTQYF	TGTGCCAGCAGCCAAGAGCTCGGGAGAGGCACAGATACGCAGTATTTT
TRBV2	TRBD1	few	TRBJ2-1	CASSKDRWEQFF	TGTGCCAGCAGCAAGGACAGGTGGGAGCAGTTCTTC
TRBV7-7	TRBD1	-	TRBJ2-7	CASSVGQGSEQYF	TGTGCCAGCAGTGTGGGACAGGGCAGCGAGCAGTACTTC
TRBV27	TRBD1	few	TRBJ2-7	CASSLGQALDEQYF	TGTGCCAGCAGTCTAGGACAGGCCCTCGACGAGCAGTACTTC
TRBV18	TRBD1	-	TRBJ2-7	CASSPRQGDEQYF	TGTGCCAGCTCACCCCGACAGGGAGACGAGCAGTACTTC
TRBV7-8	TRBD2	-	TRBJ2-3	CASSPWTSVSTDTQYF	TGTGCCAGCAGCCCCTGGACTAGCGTAAGCACAGATACGCAGTATTTT
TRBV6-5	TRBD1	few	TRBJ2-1	CASSYKPGQGIPRTDNEQFF	TGTGCCAGCAGTTACAAGCCGGGACAGGGAATTCCTAGAACAGACAATGAGCAGTTCTTC
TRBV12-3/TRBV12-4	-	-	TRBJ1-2	CASGSQEDYGYTF	TGTGCCAGCGGTTCTCAGGAGGACTATGGCTACACCTTC
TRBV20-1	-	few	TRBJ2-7	CSAMIQGESYEQYF	TGCAGTGCTATGATACAGGGTGAATCCTACGAGCAGTACTTC
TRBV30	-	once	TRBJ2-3	CAWSVSGSSTDTQYF	TGTGCCTGGAGTGTAAGCGGATCTAGCACAGATACGCAGTATTTT
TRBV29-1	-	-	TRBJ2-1	CSVYLGGISYNEQFF	TGCAGCGTTTATCTGGGCGGGATCTCCTACAATGAGCAGTTCTTC
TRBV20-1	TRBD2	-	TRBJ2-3	CSVAGLAGGPNPDTQYF	TGCAGTGTCGCAGGACTAGCGGGAGGGCCGAATCCAGATACGCAGTATTTT
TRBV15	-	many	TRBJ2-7	CATQGPDNSYEQYF	TGTGCCACCCAGGGGCCGGACAACTCCTACGAGCAGTACTTC
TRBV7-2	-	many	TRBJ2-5	CASSVSVETQYF	TGTGCCAGCAGCGTGAGCGTTGAGACCCAGTACTTC
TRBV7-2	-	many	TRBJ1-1	CASSLVRMNTEAFF	TGTGCCAGCAGCTTGGTGCGCATGAACACTGAAGCTTTCTTT
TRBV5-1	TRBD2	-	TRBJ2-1	CASSDGTSGHNEQFF	TGCGCCAGCAGCGACGGGACTAGCGGGCACAATGAGCAGTTCTTC
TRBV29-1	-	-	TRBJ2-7	CSVMGSGVPHEQYF	TGCAGCGTTATGGGAAGCGGCGTTCCCCACGAGCAGTACTTC
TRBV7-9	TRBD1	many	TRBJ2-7	CASSPRQGPYEQYF	TGTGCCAGCAGCCCAAGACAGGGACCCTACGAGCAGTACTTC
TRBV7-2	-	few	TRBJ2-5	CASSIGPGVETQYF	TGTGCCAGCAGCATCGGACCTGGGGTAGAGACCCAGTACTTC
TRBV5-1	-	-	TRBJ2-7	CASSLASPTTYEQYF	TGCGCCAGCAGCTTGGCTAGCCCCACAACCTACGAGCAGTACTTC
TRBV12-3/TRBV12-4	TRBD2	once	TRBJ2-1	CAGSPGLAGQQFF	TGTGCCGGCAGCCCAGGACTAGCGGGCCAGCAGTTCTTC
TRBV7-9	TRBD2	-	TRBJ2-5	CASSFSGTSRVEQYF	TGTGCCAGCAGCTTTAGCGGGACCTCTAGAGTGGAGCAGTACTTC